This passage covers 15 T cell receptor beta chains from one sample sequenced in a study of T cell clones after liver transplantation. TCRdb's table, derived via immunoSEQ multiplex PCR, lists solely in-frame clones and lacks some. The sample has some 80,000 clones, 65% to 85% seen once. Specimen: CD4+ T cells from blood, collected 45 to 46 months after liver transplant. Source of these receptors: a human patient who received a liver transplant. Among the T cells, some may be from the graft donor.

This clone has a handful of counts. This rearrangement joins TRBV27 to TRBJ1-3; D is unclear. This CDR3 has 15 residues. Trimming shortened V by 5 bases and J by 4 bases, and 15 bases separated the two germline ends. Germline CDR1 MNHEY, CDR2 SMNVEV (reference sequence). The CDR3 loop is CASSPYDGNGNTIYF. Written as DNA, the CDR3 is TGTGCCAGCAGTCCATATGACGGGAACGGAAACACCATATATTTT.

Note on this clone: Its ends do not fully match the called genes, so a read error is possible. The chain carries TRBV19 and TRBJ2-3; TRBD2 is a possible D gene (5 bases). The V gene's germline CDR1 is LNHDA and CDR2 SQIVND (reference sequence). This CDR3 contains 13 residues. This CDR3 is CACRAGSTDTQYF. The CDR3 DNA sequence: TGTGCCTGTAGGGCGGGTAGCACAGATACGCAGTATTTT. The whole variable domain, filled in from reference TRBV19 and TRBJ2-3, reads DGGITQSPKYLFRKEGQNVTLSCEQNLNHDAMYWYRQDPGQGLRLIYYSQIVNDFQKGDIAEGYSVSREKKESFPLTVTSAQKNPTAFYLCACRAGSTDTQYFGPGTRLTVL.

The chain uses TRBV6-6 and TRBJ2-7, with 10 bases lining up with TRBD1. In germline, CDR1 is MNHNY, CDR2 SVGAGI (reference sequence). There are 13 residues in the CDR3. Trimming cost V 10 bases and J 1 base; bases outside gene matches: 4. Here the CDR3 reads CAIGGQGSYEQYF. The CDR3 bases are TGTGCCATTGGGGGACAGGGGTCCTACGAGCAGTACTTC.

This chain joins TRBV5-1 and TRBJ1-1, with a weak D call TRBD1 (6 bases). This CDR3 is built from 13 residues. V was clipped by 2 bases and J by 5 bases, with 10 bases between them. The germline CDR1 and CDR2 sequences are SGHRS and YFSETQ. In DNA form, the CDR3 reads TGCGCCAGCAGCTTTCAGGGGCAAACTGAAGCTTTCTTT. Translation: CASSFQGQTEAFF.

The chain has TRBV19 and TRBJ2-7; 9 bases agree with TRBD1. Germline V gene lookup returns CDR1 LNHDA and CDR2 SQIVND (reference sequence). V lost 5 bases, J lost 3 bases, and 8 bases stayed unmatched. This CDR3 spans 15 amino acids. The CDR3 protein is CASSVSGTGNYEQYF. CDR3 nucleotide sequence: TGTGCCAGTAGTGTCTCCGGGACAGGGAACTACGAGCAGTACTTC.

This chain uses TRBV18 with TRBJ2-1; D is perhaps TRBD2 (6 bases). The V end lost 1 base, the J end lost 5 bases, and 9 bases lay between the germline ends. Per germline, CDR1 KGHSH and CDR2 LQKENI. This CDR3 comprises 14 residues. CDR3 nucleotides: TGTGCCAGCTCACCACAGGCGGGAAACAATGAGCAGTTCTTC. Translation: CASSPQAGNNEQFF.

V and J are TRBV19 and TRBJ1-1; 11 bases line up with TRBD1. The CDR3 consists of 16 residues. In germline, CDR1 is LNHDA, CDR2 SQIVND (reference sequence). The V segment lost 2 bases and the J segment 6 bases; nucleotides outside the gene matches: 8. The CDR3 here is CASSIPDRGRVAEAFF. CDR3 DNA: TGTGCCAGTAGTATACCGGACAGGGGGCGCGTAGCTGAAGCTTTCTTT. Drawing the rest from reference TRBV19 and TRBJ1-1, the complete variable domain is DGGITQSPKYLFRKEGQNVTLSCEQNLNHDAMYWYRQDPGQGLRLIYYSQIVNDFQKGDIAEGYSVSREKKESFPLTVTSAQKNPTAFYLCASSIPDRGRVAEAFFGQGTRLTVV.

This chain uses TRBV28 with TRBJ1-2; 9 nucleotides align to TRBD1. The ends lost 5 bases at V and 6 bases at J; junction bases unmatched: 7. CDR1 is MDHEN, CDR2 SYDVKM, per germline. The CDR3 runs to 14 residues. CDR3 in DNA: TGTGCCAGCAGTCTAACAGGGGGCTGGGATGGCTACACCTTC. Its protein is CASSLTGGWDGYTF.

The CDR3: CASSPLAGAKEQYF. The DNA of the CDR3 is TGCGCCAGCAGCCCACTAGCGGGAGCAAAAGAGCAGTACTTC. V is TRBV5-1 and J is TRBJ2-7, with 11 bases fitting TRBD2. The CDR3 is 14 residues long. The germline V gene encodes CDR1 SGHRS and CDR2 YFSETQ. Germline trimming cut 4 bases from V and 7 bases from J; bases unmatched to any gene: 7. The entire variable domain, with the rest obtained from reference TRBV5-1 and TRBJ2-7, is as follows: KAGVTQTPRYLIKTRGQQVTLSCSPISGHRSVSWYQQTPGQGLQFLFEYFSETQRNKGNFPGRFSGRQFSNSRSEMNVSTLELGDSALYLCASSPLAGAKEQYFGPGTRLTVT.

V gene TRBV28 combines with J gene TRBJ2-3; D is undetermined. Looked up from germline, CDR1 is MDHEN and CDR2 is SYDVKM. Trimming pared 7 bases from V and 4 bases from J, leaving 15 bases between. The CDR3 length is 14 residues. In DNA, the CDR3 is TGTGCCAGCAACCGCCAAGTGGGGTCAGATACGCAGTATTTT. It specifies CASNRQVGSDTQYF.

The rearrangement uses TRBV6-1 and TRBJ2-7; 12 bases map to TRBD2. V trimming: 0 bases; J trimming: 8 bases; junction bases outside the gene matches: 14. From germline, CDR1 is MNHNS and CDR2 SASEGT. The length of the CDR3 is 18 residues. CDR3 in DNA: TGTGCCAGCAGTGAAGCGCGGCTAGCGGGAGGGGCATTTGAACAGCAGTACTTC. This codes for CASSEARLAGGAFEQQYF.

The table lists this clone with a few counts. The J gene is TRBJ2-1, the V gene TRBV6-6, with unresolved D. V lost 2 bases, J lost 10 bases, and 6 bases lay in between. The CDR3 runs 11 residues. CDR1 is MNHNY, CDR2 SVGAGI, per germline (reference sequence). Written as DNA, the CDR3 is TGTGCCAGCAGTTACGGGGTGGAGCAGTTCTTC. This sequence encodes CASSYGVEQFF.

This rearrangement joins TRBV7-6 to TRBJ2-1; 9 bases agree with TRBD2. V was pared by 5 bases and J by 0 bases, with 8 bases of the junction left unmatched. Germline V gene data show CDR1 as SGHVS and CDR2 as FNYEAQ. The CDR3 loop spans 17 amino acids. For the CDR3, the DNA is TGTGCCAGCAGCGCCGCACTAGCGGGTAGCTCCTACAATGAGCAGTTCTTC. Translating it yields CASSAALAGSSYNEQFF.

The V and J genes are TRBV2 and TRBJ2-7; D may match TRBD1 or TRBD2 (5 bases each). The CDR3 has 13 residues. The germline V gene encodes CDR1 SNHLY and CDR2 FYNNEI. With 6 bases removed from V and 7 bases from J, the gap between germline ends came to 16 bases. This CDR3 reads CASRGTVLGEQYF. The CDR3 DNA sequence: TGTGCCAGCAGAGGGACCGTTCTAGGGGAGCAGTACTTC.

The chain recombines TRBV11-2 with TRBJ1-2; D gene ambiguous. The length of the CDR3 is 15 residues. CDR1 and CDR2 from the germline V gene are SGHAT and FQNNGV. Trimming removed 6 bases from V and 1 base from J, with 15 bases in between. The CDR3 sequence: CASSHKNTFNYGYTF. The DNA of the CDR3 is TGTGCCAGCAGTCATAAGAACACGTTTAACTATGGCTACACCTTC.